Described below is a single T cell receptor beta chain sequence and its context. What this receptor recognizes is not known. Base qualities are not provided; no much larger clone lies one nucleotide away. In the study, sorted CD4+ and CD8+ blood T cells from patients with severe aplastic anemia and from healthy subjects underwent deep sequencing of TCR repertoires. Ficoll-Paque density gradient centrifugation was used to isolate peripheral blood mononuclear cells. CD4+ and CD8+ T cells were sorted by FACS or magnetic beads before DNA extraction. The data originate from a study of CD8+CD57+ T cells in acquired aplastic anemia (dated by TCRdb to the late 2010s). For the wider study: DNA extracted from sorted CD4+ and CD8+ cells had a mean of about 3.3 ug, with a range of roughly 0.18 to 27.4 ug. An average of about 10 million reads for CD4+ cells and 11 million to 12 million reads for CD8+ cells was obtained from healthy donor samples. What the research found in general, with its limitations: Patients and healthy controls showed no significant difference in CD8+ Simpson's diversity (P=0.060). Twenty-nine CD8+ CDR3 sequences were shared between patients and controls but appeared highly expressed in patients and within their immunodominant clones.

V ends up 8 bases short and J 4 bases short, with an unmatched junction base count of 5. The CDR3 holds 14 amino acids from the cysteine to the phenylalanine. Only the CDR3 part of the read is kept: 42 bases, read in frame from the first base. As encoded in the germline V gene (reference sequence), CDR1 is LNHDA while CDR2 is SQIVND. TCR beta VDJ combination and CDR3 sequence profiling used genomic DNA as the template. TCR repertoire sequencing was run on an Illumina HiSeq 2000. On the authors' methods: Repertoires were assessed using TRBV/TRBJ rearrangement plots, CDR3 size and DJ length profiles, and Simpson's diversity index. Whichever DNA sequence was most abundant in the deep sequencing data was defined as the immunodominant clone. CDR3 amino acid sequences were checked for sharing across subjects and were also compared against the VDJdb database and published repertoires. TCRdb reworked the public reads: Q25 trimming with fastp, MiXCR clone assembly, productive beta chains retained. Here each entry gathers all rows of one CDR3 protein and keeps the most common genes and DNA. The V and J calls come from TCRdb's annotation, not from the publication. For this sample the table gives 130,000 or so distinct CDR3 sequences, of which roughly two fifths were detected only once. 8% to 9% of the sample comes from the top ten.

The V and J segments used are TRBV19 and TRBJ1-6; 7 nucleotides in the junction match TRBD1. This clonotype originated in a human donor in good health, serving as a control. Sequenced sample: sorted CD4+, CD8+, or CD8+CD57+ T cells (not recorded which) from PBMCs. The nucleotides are TGTGCCAGTTGGGACAGATTGTATAATTCACCCCTCCACTTT. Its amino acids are CASWDRLYNSPLHF.